The 30 T cell receptor beta chains given below trace back to one sample, sequenced in a study of T cell repertoires and leukemia-associated antigens (dated by TCRdb to 2018 to 2020). Receptors were amplified or captured by 5' RACE. Sequencing used an Illumina MiSeq. The public reads were reprocessed in TCRdb via fastp at Q25 and MiXCR, keeping in-frame beta chains. Rows with one shared CDR3 protein collapse into an entry with the most common genes and DNA. The sample profile shows about 14,000 distinct CDR3 sequences; approximately 38% of them were found once. Of the sample, roughly 8.7% falls within the top ten clones. Their target antigens are unknown. The sample comprised CD3+ T cells sorted from blood and cultured. The source of these receptors is a female donor in good health.

This clonotype was seen many times. V gene TRBV20-1 combines with J gene TRBJ2-7, with 13 bases identical to TRBD2. Trimming cost V 3 bases and J 5 bases; bases outside gene matches: 7. Germline CDR1 is DFQATT and CDR2 is SNEGSKA (reference sequence). The CDR3 length is 15 residues. CDR3 coding DNA: TGCAGTGCTAGTGGGACTAGCGGGATTCTCAACGAGCAGTACTTC. As protein: CSASGTSGILNEQYF.

The chain uses TRBV7-9 and TRBJ2-1; no definite D call. Germline lookup yields CDR1 SEHNR and CDR2 FQNEAQ (reference sequence). The length of the CDR3 is 14 residues. Trimming removed 1 base at V and 0 bases at J, with 4 bases between. The DNA for the CDR3 is TGTGCCAGCAGCTTAGTTAGCTCCTACAATGAGCAGTTCTTC. This sequence encodes CASSLVSSYNEQFF.

The chain is built from TRBV29-1 and TRBJ2-5, with TRBD1 matching over 7 bases. V shed 7 bases, J shed 0 bases, and the junction held 5 bases outside the gene matches. Germline loops: CDR1 SQVTM, CDR2 ANQGSEA. This CDR3 has 13 residues. The CDR3 nucleotides read TGCAGCGCTCCGACAGGGAACCAAGAGACCCAGTACTTC. Encoded protein: CSAPTGNQETQYF.

This clonotype has at least ten counts. The chain recombines TRBV19 with TRBJ1-1; D gene uncertain. Germline V gives CDR1 LNHDA, CDR2 SQIVND (reference sequence). CDR3 length: 13 residues. The V gene lost 9 bases and the J gene lost 3 bases, with 14 bases spanning the gap. CDR3 sequence (DNA): TGTGCCAGCCTCGACGGAGAATACACTGAAGCTTTCTTT. Its protein is CASLDGEYTEAFF.

This rearrangement joins TRBV30 to TRBJ1-4; D not resolved. Trimming stripped 0 bases from V and 4 bases from J, with 6 bases between. The CDR3 runs to 13 residues. The germline V gene encodes CDR1 GTSNPN and CDR2 SVGIG (reference sequence). The CDR3 DNA follows: TGTGCCTGGAGTGTAGGGAATAATGAAAAACTGTTTTTT. Encoded protein: CAWSVGNNEKLFF.

This clonotype is a singleton in its sample. V is TRBV29-1 and J is TRBJ2-7; D gene unclear. V dropped 5 bases and J dropped 0 bases, with 8 bases sitting between them. The germline V gene has CDR1 SQVTM and CDR2 ANQGSEA. The CDR3 length is 12 residues. CDR3 coding DNA: TGCAGCGTTTCCCGAAGCTCCTACGAGCAGTACTTC. Translating it yields CSVSRSSYEQYF.

This clonotype was detected ten times or more. The rearrangement uses TRBV20-1 and TRBJ1-4; possible D gene TRBD1, 5 bases. Germline V CDR1 and CDR2: DFQATT, SNEGSKA (reference sequence). Trimming removed 6 bases from V and 2 bases from J, with 16 bases in between. The CDR3 totals 15 residues. As DNA, the CDR3 is TGCAGTGCCGGGGACCCCCGGGCCACTAATGAAAAACTGTTTTTT. Its protein is CSAGDPRATNEKLFF.

In its sample, this clonotype ranks as medium-sized (0.01 to 0.1%). This chain connects TRBV29-1 to TRBJ2-1; 9 bases agree with TRBD1. The trim removed 8 bases at V and 7 bases at J, leaving 15 bases unmatched. This CDR3 is 15 amino acids long. Germline assignment: CDR1 SQVTM and CDR2 ANQGSEA. The CDR3 here is CSFFFPGQGFNEQFF. CDR3 DNA: TGCAGCTTCTTCTTTCCGGGACAGGGATTTAATGAGCAGTTCTTC.

This clonotype has at least ten counts. The V and J genes are TRBV21-1 and TRBJ2-2; the listed D gene, TRBD2, was not tested against the DNA. TRBV21-1 is a documented pseudogene. CDR3 length: 18 amino acids. CDR3 bases: TGTGCCAGCAGCAAAGAGGAGACTAGCTGGGGGTGGGCCGGGGAGCTGTTTTTT. Encoded protein: CASSKEETSWGWAGELFF.

The chain joins TRBV20-1 to TRBJ1-5, with D possibly being TRBD1 (6 bases). The CDR3 sequence is 16 residues long. CDR1 and CDR2 (germline): DFQATT, SNEGSKA (reference sequence). V shed 0 bases and J shed 3 bases, with 15 bases lying between them. The CDR3 DNA reads TGCAGTGCTAGAGATGGCACAGGGTCGGACAATCAGCCCCAGCATTTT. Amino acids: CSARDGTGSDNQPQHF.

This clonotype was seen once. The final CDR3 position lacks the conserved phenylalanine or tryptophan, pointing to a likely read error. The V call is TRBV29-1, the J call TRBJ2-1, with a weak D call TRBD2 (5 bases). CDR3 length: 13 residues. Per the germline V gene, CDR1 is SQVTM and CDR2 is ANQGSEA. Trimming cost V 8 bases and J 6 bases, with 17 bases left between them. The CDR3 DNA reads TGCAGCATGGTTGAGGGAGCGTTCAATGAGCAGTTCCTC. Translation: CSMVEGAFNEQFL.

As to this clonotype: One end of the junction fails to match germline, which may point to a read error. The rearrangement joins TRBV7-2 to TRBJ1-1; no definite D call. The germline V gene has CDR1 SGHTA and CDR2 FQGNSA. The CDR3 covers 13 residues. The CDR3 sequence is CASSHLWNTEALF. The CDR3 nucleotides are TGTGCCAGCAGCCACCTGTGGAACACTGAAGCTCTCTTT.

This clonotype was seen more than once but under ten times. This chain links TRBV11-1 with TRBJ2-3; TRBD2 matches 7 bases. There are 17 residues in the CDR3. J lost 1 base, V lost 2 bases, and 9 bases had no gene match. CDR1 is SGHAT, CDR2 FQDESV, per germline (reference sequence). The CDR3 DNA follows: TGTGCCAGCAGCTTAAGCCCCTCGGGGGGAGGCACAGATACGCAGTATTTT. Residues: CASSLSPSGGGTDTQYF.

This clonotype appeared once. An end of the junction differs from the germline gene, which may be a read error. The gene calls are TRBV12-3 or TRBV12-4 and TRBJ2-3; D is undetermined. The CDR3 covers 14 residues. The CDR3 DNA follows: TGTGCCCGCAGTTTTGGTCCCACCACAGATACGCAGTATTTT. As protein: CARSFGPTTDTQYF.

In its sample, this clonotype was seen many times. V usage is TRBV12-3 or TRBV12-4 and J usage is TRBJ2-4, with D maybe TRBD2 (6 bases). The length of the CDR3 is 14 residues. With 3 bases removed from V and 7 bases from J, the gap between germline ends came to 13 bases. CDR3 loop: CASSFRRAENIQYF. The DNA for the CDR3 is TGTGCCAGCAGTTTCCGGAGGGCCGAGAACATTCAGTACTTC.

CDR3 amino acids: CSAPTTSVEGADTQYF. Written as DNA, the CDR3 is TGCAGCGCCCCGACGACTAGCGTAGAGGGAGCAGATACGCAGTATTTT. The rearrangement links TRBV29-1 to TRBJ2-3; 8 bases fit TRBD2. The trim removed 7 bases at V and 4 bases at J, leaving 16 bases unmatched. CDR1 and CDR2 from the germline V gene are SQVTM and ANQGSEA. This CDR3 spans 16 amino acids.

This clonotype was counted at least ten times. The V gene is TRBV20-1, the J gene TRBJ2-7, with TRBD2 matching 7 bases. The V gene end was trimmed by 3 bases and the J gene end by 2 bases; junction bases not matched to a gene: 7. Looked up from germline, CDR1 is DFQATT and CDR2 is SNEGSKA (reference sequence). The length of the CDR3 is 14 residues. The CDR3 nucleotides read TGCAGTGCTAGGGCTTCGCGGGAGCCCTACGAGCAGTACTTC. It yields the protein CSARASREPYEQYF.

This clonotype was seen a few times. The chain couples TRBV12-3 or TRBV12-4 to TRBJ2-7; D gene ambiguous. V was trimmed by 3 bases and J by 5 bases, leaving 11 bases between them. This CDR3 comprises 13 residues. CDR3 amino acids: CASSFLGYNEQYF. The CDR3, as DNA: TGTGCCAGCAGTTTTTTGGGTTACAACGAGCAGTACTTC.

This clonotype is judged medium-sized. This sequence joins TRBV7-2 and TRBJ2-7; TRBD2 matches 7 bases. CDR1 is SGHTA and CDR2 is FQGNSA in the germline V gene. CDR3 length equals 14 residues. Losses at the gene ends were 1 base for V and 3 bases for J; bases not matched to a gene: 3. This CDR3 reads CASSLGGGLYEQYF. The CDR3 DNA sequence: TGTGCCAGCAGCTTAGGGGGAGGGCTCTACGAGCAGTACTTC.

In its sample, this clonotype is medium-sized. CDR3 region: CSAAEVATNEKLFF. In DNA, the CDR3 is TGCAGTGCTGCCGAAGTGGCAACTAATGAAAAACTGTTTTTT. V and J are TRBV20-1 and TRBJ1-4; D is ambiguous. The CDR3 loop spans 14 amino acids. The V gene's germline CDR1 is DFQATT and CDR2 SNEGSKA (reference sequence). Deletions cut 5 bases from V and 0 bases from J, with 10 bases between.

The rearrangement joins TRBV4-1 to TRBJ1-2; the D gene is possibly TRBD1 (5 bases). The CDR3 spans 15 residues. CDR1 is MGHRA and CDR2 is YSYEKL in the germline V gene. Trimming removed 2 bases from V and 2 bases from J, with 12 bases in between. CDR3 loop: CASSQQFKGNYGYTF. The DNA of the CDR3 is TGCGCCAGCAGCCAACAGTTCAAGGGGAACTATGGCTACACCTTC.

This clonotype was detected ten times or more. The chain is built from TRBV2 and TRBJ1-3; a weak D match, TRBD1 (5 bases). There are 16 residues in the CDR3. Germline V gives CDR1 SNHLY, CDR2 FYNNEI. Between the trimmed V and J ends, which lost 6 bases and 0 bases, there was a span of 15 bases. The CDR3 sequence is CASSRTGAPSGNTIYF. CDR3 bases: TGTGCCAGCAGCCGAACAGGCGCTCCCTCTGGAAACACCATATATTTT.

Concerning this clonotype: The junction and the germline gene differ at one end; a read error may be behind it. This chain connects TRBV7-6 to TRBJ2-3, with a possible D match to TRBD2 (6 bases). The CDR3 extends over 15 amino acids. Germline CDR1 is SGHVS and CDR2 is FNYEAQ. The CDR3 spells CAGSPMAGTADTQYF. The CDR3 DNA reads TGTGCCGGCAGCCCTATGGCGGGAACGGCAGATACGCAGTATTTT.

This clonotype turned up a few times. The DNA of the CDR3 is TGTGCCATCAGGGGTAGCTGGACCATCGACGCATACGCATCCTACGAGCAGTACTTC. Its protein product is CAIRGSWTIDAYASYEQYF. The chain recombines TRBV10-3 with TRBJ2-7; D is unclear. Germline CDR1 and CDR2: ENHRY and SYGVKD. V lost 6 bases, J lost 1 base, and 28 bases lay in between. The CDR3 loop spans 19 amino acids.

For this clonotype: As the CDR3 is not closed by the conserved phenylalanine or tryptophan, this likely results from a read error. The chain employs TRBV6-2 or TRBV6-3 and TRBJ2-1; the match to TRBD2 covers 10 bases. The ends lost 5 bases at V and 9 bases at J; junction bases unmatched: 7. The length of the CDR3 is 14 residues. Per the germline V gene, CDR1 is MNHEY and CDR2 is SVGEGT. CDR3 nucleotides: TGTGCCAGCAGTACCCTAGCGGGAGTGAGTGAGCAGTTCTCC. As protein: CASSTLAGVSEQFS.

On this clonotype: At one end, the junction sequence differs from germline, possibly due to a read error. This chain uses TRBV20-1 with TRBJ1-1; D not certain. The CDR3 sequence is 13 residues long. CDR1 and CDR2 (germline): DFQATT, SNEGSKA (reference sequence). The chain's CDR3 is CSARAPLNTEALF. CDR3 nucleotide sequence: TGCAGTGCTAGGGCCCCGTTAAACACTGAAGCTCTCTTT.

This clonotype ranks as medium-sized (0.01 to 0.1%). The rearrangement links TRBV7-9 to TRBJ2-1, with D possibly called TRBD1 or TRBD2 (5 bases each). Germline values: CDR1 SEHNR, CDR2 FQNEAQ (reference sequence). V dropped 11 bases and J dropped 11 bases, with 16 bases sitting between them. CDR3 length: 11 amino acids. The CDR3 sequence is CAVQGGQQQFF. CDR3 nucleotides: TGTGCCGTCCAGGGCGGGCAACAGCAGTTCTTC. The full variable domain, its missing parts supplied by reference TRBV7-9 and TRBJ2-1, is DTGVSQNPRHKITKRGQNVTFRCDPISEHNRLYWYRQTLGQGPEFLTYFQNEAQLEKSRLLSDRFSAERPKGSFSTLEIQRTEQGDSAMYLCAVQGGQQQFFGPGTRLTVL.

The table lists this clonotype with many counts. The junction and the germline gene differ at one end; a read error may be behind it. The rearrangement uses TRBV2 and TRBJ2-1; D possibly uses TRBD1 or TRBD2 (6 bases each). The CDR3 length is 15 residues. Germline V lookup: CDR1 SNHLY, CDR2 FYNNEI. This CDR3 is CASSVIRAGGNERFF. CDR3 nucleotide sequence: TGTGCCAGCAGTGTCATAAGGGCCGGGGGCAATGAGCGGTTCTTC.

At least ten counts were recorded for this clonotype. The CDR3 reads CASSLSPDLRGEQYF. The CDR3 nucleotides read TGTGCCAGCAGCCTAAGTCCGGACCTCAGGGGCGAGCAGTACTTC. The V call is TRBV4-2, the J call TRBJ2-7, with D possibly matching TRBD1 (6 bases). The germline V gene has CDR1 LGHNA and CDR2 YNFKEQ. There are 15 residues in the CDR3. The V end was cut by 4 bases, the J end by 6 bases, with 19 bases between.

This clonotype was observed at least ten times. A much larger clone differs by one base, so this may be a read error. CDR3 amino acids: CASSDGRQGMATQYF. Written as DNA, the CDR3 is TGTGCCAGCAGCGACGGTCGACAGGGAATGGCTACGCAGTATTTT. The chain combines TRBV25-1 with TRBJ2-3, with 7 bases matching TRBD1. V trimming: 6 bases; J trimming: 8 bases; junction bases outside the gene matches: 14. Germline CDR1 is MGHDK and CDR2 is SYGVNS. This CDR3 has 15 residues.